Below, 16 T cell receptor beta chains from the same sample are listed, as sequenced in a study of vaccination and CD4 T cells after COVID-19. The study sequenced cultured CD4+ T cell DNA using the Oncomine TCR Beta short-read assay. TCRdb independently ran MiXCR on the PCR reads; one entry per CDR3 protein. The profile covers some 20,000 distinct CDR3 sequences, with around 33% appearing a single time and approximately 15% taken by the ten largest. Treatment described: approximately nine-day PBMC culture with coronavirus spike peptide pools or control peptides (ViraFEST assay). These receptors' targets are unknown. The sample consisted of cultured CD4+ T cells from blood. These receptors came from a human donor with COVID-19.

J is TRBJ2-3 and V is TRBV5-3; D may be TRBD1 or TRBD2 (5 bases each). TRBV5-3 is an ORF; its function is uncertain. The CDR3 contains 16 residues. V was trimmed by 4 bases and J by 1 base, leaving 16 bases between them. The CDR3 bases are TGTGCCAGAAGCCAACCCCCAGGGAGCGGCACAGATACGCAGTATTTT. Amino acids: CARSQPPGSGTDTQYF.

The chain couples TRBV2 to TRBJ1-4; the match to TRBD1 covers 8 bases. The germline V gene encodes CDR1 SNHLY and CDR2 FYNNEI. CDR3 size: 12 residues. The V gene end was trimmed by 8 bases and the J gene end by 8 bases; junction bases not matched to a gene: 4. The CDR3 nucleotides are TGTGCCAGCGCTGACAGGGGCGAAAAACTGTTTTTT. Its translation: CASADRGEKLFF.

This clonotype came up a few times. This sequence joins TRBV2 and TRBJ1-2; perhaps TRBD1 as D (6 bases). V was clipped by 8 bases and J by 5 bases, with 21 bases between them. Germline-derived CDR1 and CDR2 are SNHLY and FYNNEI. The CDR3 has 15 amino acids. CDR3 coding DNA: TGTGCCAGCTTCGGCGGGGGGCCGGGGAGTTATGGCTACACCTTC. Amino acids: CASFGGGPGSYGYTF.

This clonotype has only a few counts. The chain carries TRBV10-3 and TRBJ1-3; D not certain. This CDR3 region has 15 residues. From germline, CDR1 is ENHRY and CDR2 SYGVKD. V was cut by 6 bases and J by 5 bases, with 17 bases left in between. As DNA, the CDR3 is TGTGCCATCAGGAAGGTTCTTCTTGAGCGAAACACCATATATTTT. Translating it yields CAIRKVLLERNTIYF.

The sample holds a few counts of this clonotype. The rearrangement joins TRBV11-3 to TRBJ2-7; D is ambiguous. Trimming left V 5 bases short and J 3 bases short, with 14 bases between. This CDR3 is built from 14 residues. CDR1 and CDR2 from the germline V gene are SGHNT and YENEEA. The CDR3 sequence: CASSPSPVSYEQYF. CDR3 DNA: TGTGCCAGCAGCCCCAGCCCGGTCAGCTACGAGCAGTACTTC.

The V gene is TRBV19, the J gene TRBJ1-2, with a weak D call TRBD1 (6 bases). CDR1 and CDR2 from the germline V gene are LNHDA and SQIVND (reference sequence). This CDR3 contains 13 residues. Trimming removed 9 bases at V and 8 bases at J, with 19 bases between. CDR3 sequence (DNA): TGTGCCAGCTCCGCAGGCAGGGGCGCAGGCTACACCTTC. Its translation is CASSAGRGAGYTF.

By proportion, this clonotype is medium-sized. This chain joins TRBV20-1 and TRBJ1-2; D is possibly TRBD1 (6 bases). V lost 4 bases and J 7 bases, leaving 10 bases between the germline ends. This CDR3 is built from 11 residues. The V gene's germline CDR1 is DFQATT and CDR2 SNEGSKA (reference sequence). The CDR3 region has the DNA TGCAGTGCTACGGGGGCCGGTGGCTACACCTTC. Encoded protein: CSATGAGGYTF.

The chain recombines TRBV6-5 with TRBJ2-2; the D is unclear. Germline loops: CDR1 MNHEY, CDR2 SVGAGI. Trimming removed 0 bases at V and 6 bases at J, with 5 bases between. The CDR3 is 13 amino acids. The DNA of the CDR3 is TGTGCCAGCAGTTACTCGGGTCCCGGGGAGCTGTTTTTT. This encodes CASSYSGPGELFF.

This clonotype was observed a handful of times. The chain recombines TRBV9 with TRBJ1-1; D unclear. In germline, CDR1 is SGDLS, CDR2 YYNGEE. The CDR3 loop spans 12 amino acids. V lost 0 bases to trimming and J lost 7 bases, with 7 bases between them. Here the CDR3 DNA reads TGTGCCAGCAGCGTAGGTGGGAGTGAAGCTTTCTTT. It specifies CASSVGGSEAFF.

This clonotype was detected a few times. The chain couples TRBV5-4 to TRBJ1-6; 9 bases line up with TRBD1. CDR1 and CDR2 from the germline V gene are SGHNT and YYREEE (reference sequence). The CDR3 consists of 15 residues. The junction had 3 bases not matched to a gene; V was cut back by 2 bases and J by 6 bases. This CDR3 reads CASSFRDRVNSPLHF. The DNA for the CDR3 is TGTGCCAGCAGCTTCCGGGACAGGGTTAATTCACCCCTCCACTTT.

This chain connects TRBV5-4 to TRBJ2-7; TRBD1 agrees at 7 bases. This CDR3 has 14 residues. Germline lookup yields CDR1 SGHNT and CDR2 YYREEE (reference sequence). V shed 4 bases and J 6 bases; nucleotides not matched to a gene: 10. This CDR3 reads CASSKWTDRAEQYF. In nucleotides, the CDR3 is TGTGCCAGCAGCAAATGGACTGACAGGGCCGAGCAGTACTTC.

The chain recombines TRBV27 with TRBJ2-5; D is perhaps TRBD1 (5 bases). CDR3 length equals 14 residues. Germline-derived CDR1 and CDR2 are MNHEY and SMNVEV (reference sequence). Trimming took off 0 bases at V and 4 bases at J, with 9 bases between the two ends. In nucleotides, the CDR3 is TGTGCCAGCAGTTTATCGATAGGGGTAGAGACCCAGTACTTC. Translating it yields CASSLSIGVETQYF.

Only a few counts were recorded for this clonotype. This chain uses TRBV19 with TRBJ1-1, with 7 bases matching TRBD1. This CDR3 is 12 amino acids long. Looked up from germline, CDR1 is LNHDA and CDR2 is SQIVND (reference sequence). V shed 6 bases and J 5 bases; nucleotides not matched to a gene: 3. CDR3 sequence reads: CASRAGQTEAFF. The CDR3 DNA reads TGTGCCAGTAGGGCGGGACAGACTGAAGCTTTCTTT.

The rearrangement uses TRBV11-2 and TRBJ2-3; 7 bases agree with TRBD2. This CDR3 has 16 amino acids. J lost 4 bases, V lost 1 base, and 8 bases had no gene match. Germline V gives CDR1 SGHAT, CDR2 FQNNGV. CDR3 sequence reads: CASSLVGGVGSDTQYF. The CDR3, as DNA: TGTGCCAGCAGCTTAGTGGGAGGGGTGGGTTCAGATACGCAGTATTTT.

This clonotype turned up a few times. The chain recombines TRBV6-1 with TRBJ1-2; the match to TRBD1 covers 7 bases. The trim removed 5 bases at V and 5 bases at J, leaving 5 bases unmatched. The length of the CDR3 is 13 residues. The germline V gene encodes CDR1 MNHNS and CDR2 SASEGT. The DNA of the CDR3 is TGTGCCAGCAGTATGGGACAGACTTATGGCTACACCTTC. Protein product: CASSMGQTYGYTF.

CDR3 protein: CASSLGQGYGYTF. CDR3 bases: TGTGCCAGCAGCCTGGGACAGGGCTATGGCTACACCTTC. The rearrangement uses TRBV7-8 and TRBJ1-2; 9 nucleotides align to TRBD1. Germline V lookup: CDR1 SGHVS, CDR2 FQNEAQ. The CDR3 loop spans 13 amino acids. V shed 5 bases and J 4 bases; nucleotides not matched to a gene: 2.